Sequencing of this T cell receptor (beta chain) was carried out in a study of cytomegalovirus exposure and HLA in healthy donors. The wider study: The roughly 120 validation repertoires, a later analysis reported, used the same platform as the approximately 670 first-cohort repertoires.

General study results and limits: Testing in vitro showed a few CMV-associated chains specific for CMV antigens. Most sequenced TCRs were rare (though some public TCRs occurred in many donors). Subsequent analysis found a tendency for first-cohort TCR clusters to co-occur within the approximately 130 validation repertoires.

The assay was immunoSEQ multiplex PCR, and TCRdb's table has in-frame clones only and misses some. The sample includes over 200,000 clones, around 88% of them seen just once. This CDR3 spans 15 amino acids. Trimming took 3 bases from V and 0 from J, leaving 6 bases between them. CDR1 and CDR2 from the germline V gene are LNHDA and SQIVND (reference sequence). Remarks on this clone: The antigen remains undetermined.

The J gene is TRBJ2-6, the V gene TRBV19; D gene uncertain. The clonotype was recovered from a woman aged 18-29 years in good health and CMV-seronegative. Source material: PBMCs. The chain's CDR3 is CASSMGTSGANVLTF. The CDR3 nucleotides are TGTGCCAGTAGTATGGGCACCTCTGGGGCCAACGTCCTGACTTTC. The whole variable domain, filled in from reference TRBV19 and TRBJ2-6, reads DGGITQSPKYLFRKEGQNVTLSCEQNLNHDAMYWYRQDPGQGLRLIYYSQIVNDFQKGDIAEGYSVSREKKESFPLTVTSAQKNPTAFYLCASSMGTSGANVLTFGAGSRLTVL.